Presented here are 23 T cell receptor beta chains from one specimen sequenced in a study of T cells of healthy individuals. Using its own MiXCR run on the 5' RACE reads, TCRdb lists one record per CDR3 protein. The table shows nearly 100,000 distinct CDR3 sequences, with around 17% occurring only once. The receptors stem from a human donor in good health.

This clonotype has a handful of counts. This chain's CDR3 is CASTFPGVPETQYF. Written as DNA, the CDR3 is TGTGCCAGCACTTTCCCGGGGGTACCAGAGACCCAGTACTTC. This rearrangement joins TRBV12-3 or TRBV12-4 to TRBJ2-5; possible D gene TRBD2, 6 bases. V was cut by 7 bases and J by 4 bases, with 16 bases left in between. The CDR3 is 14 amino acids.

CDR3 protein: CASSFSGISYEQYF. The CDR3 coding sequence is TGTGCCAGCAGTTTTTCTGGAATCTCCTACGAGCAGTACTTC. The chain couples TRBV12-3 or TRBV12-4 to TRBJ2-7; D gene ambiguous. This CDR3 is 14 amino acids long. V lost 3 bases and J 0 bases, leaving 9 bases between the germline ends.

This clonotype appeared a single time. In DNA form, the CDR3 reads TGTGCCACCAGCAGAGATCAGGGTGATAATGAAAAACTGTTTTTT. Translation: CATSRDQGDNEKLFF. The V and J genes are TRBV15 and TRBJ1-4, with D perhaps matching TRBD1 (5 bases). Trimming removed 0 bases at V and 4 bases at J, with 9 bases between. CDR1 is LNHNV and CDR2 is YYDKDF in the germline V gene (reference sequence). The CDR3 runs to 15 residues.

This clonotype was detected only a few times. The chain recombines TRBV4-3 with TRBJ1-2; tentative D call: TRBD1 (5 bases). V lost 3 bases and J lost 4, with 15 bases in between. The CDR3 is 15 residues long. Germline CDR1 LGHNA, CDR2 YSLEER. The CDR3 DNA reads TGCGCCAGCAGCCAGGGTCCCGGGACGGCCTATGGCTACACCTTC. Amino acids: CASSQGPGTAYGYTF.

V gene TRBV5-1 combines with J gene TRBJ2-2; no definite D call. Germline V gene data show CDR1 as SGHRS and CDR2 as YFSETQ. V lost 6 bases and J 1 base, leaving 7 bases between the germline ends. This CDR3 is built from 13 residues. The CDR3 sequence is CASMARNTGELFF. The CDR3 DNA reads TGCGCCAGCATGGCCAGGAACACCGGGGAGCTGTTTTTT.

This clonotype occurred a few times. The chain has TRBV13 and TRBJ2-2, with D possibly matching TRBD2 (6 bases). The CDR3 totals 14 residues. Trimming removed 5 bases at V and 8 bases at J, with 15 bases between. Germline CDR1 is PRHDT and CDR2 is FYEKMQ (reference sequence). The CDR3 nucleotides read TGTGCCAGCAGCCCACGGGCGGGAAGTGGGGAGCTGTTTTTT. It specifies CASSPRAGSGELFF.

The chain links TRBV7-2 to TRBJ2-3; no reliable D call. V lost 3 bases and J lost 1, with 5 bases in between. This CDR3 is built from 13 residues. Germline lookup yields CDR1 SGHTA and CDR2 FQGNSA. CDR3 nucleotide sequence: TGTGCCAGCAGCTTTGAGGGCACAGATACGCAGTATTTT. Protein: CASSFEGTDTQYF.

This clonotype was seen many times. In DNA form, the CDR3 reads TGTGCCACCAGTGATGGACTAGCGGTAATCACAGATACGCAGTATTTT. As protein: CATSDGLAVITDTQYF. This chain connects TRBV24-1 to TRBJ2-3; 10 bases are a match to TRBD2. The junction had 4 bases not matched to a gene; V was cut back by 3 bases and J by 2 bases. This CDR3 contains 16 residues. The germline V gene has CDR1 KGHDR and CDR2 SFDVKD.

This clonotype came up once. CDR3 in DNA: TGTGCCAGCAGCTTGGGACAGGGTGACACTGAAGCTTTCTTT. Encoded protein: CASSLGQGDTEAFF. This chain links TRBV7-9 with TRBJ1-1; 9 bases line up with TRBD1. The CDR3 contains 14 residues. Per germline, CDR1 SEHNR and CDR2 FQNEAQ (reference sequence). V lost 3 bases to trimming and J lost 3 bases; unmatched junction nucleotides: 2.

Many counts were recorded for this clonotype. The chain links TRBV20-1 to TRBJ2-7; the match to TRBD2 covers 10 bases. CDR1 and CDR2 (germline): DFQATT, SNEGSKA (reference sequence). V lost 3 bases to trimming and J lost 5 bases; unmatched junction nucleotides: 10. The CDR3 contains 15 residues. The CDR3 reads CSASDLASGGHEQYF. CDR3 nucleotides: TGCAGTGCTAGTGACCTAGCTAGCGGGGGCCACGAGCAGTACTTC.

J is TRBJ2-1 and V is TRBV30, with D possibly TRBD2 on 7 matching bases. Trimming stripped 2 bases from V and 10 bases from J, with 36 bases between. The germline gives CDR1 GTSNPN, CDR2 SVGIG (reference sequence). The CDR3 runs to 20 residues. The CDR3 bases are TGTGCCTGGAGTCCACGTGTGGTAATCGACGGGGCGGGGGCCCCCAGGGAGCAGTTCTTC. This gives the protein CAWSPRVVIDGAGAPREQFF.

This clonotype appeared many times. The CDR3 sequence is CASSADRRPNEKLFF. The CDR3, as DNA: TGTGCCAGCAGTGCGGATCGGAGACCTAATGAAAAACTGTTTTTT. The rearrangement uses TRBV2 and TRBJ1-4, with D unclear. Trimming took off 4 bases at V and 3 bases at J, with 12 bases between the two ends. The CDR3 has 15 amino acids. Germline CDR1 reads SNHLY; CDR2 reads FYNNEI.

The J gene is TRBJ2-1, the V gene TRBV6-1; D is tentatively TRBD1 or TRBD2 (6 bases each). The CDR3 is 13 residues long. The ends were cut back, 10 bases at V and 9 bases at J, with 19 bases in the middle. CDR1 and CDR2 (germline): MNHNS, SASEGT. CDR3 sequence (DNA): TGTGCCACCGACAAGGGGGGACGGGGTGAGCAGTTCTTC. The encoded protein is CATDKGGRGEQFF.

The sample holds a few counts of this clonotype. This sequence joins TRBV28 and TRBJ2-5; D uncertain. The CDR3 consists of 14 residues. Germline loops: CDR1 MDHEN, CDR2 SYDVKM. V lost 6 bases and J 0 bases, leaving 11 bases between the germline ends. This chain's CDR3 is CASSPPGYQETQYF. The DNA for the CDR3 is TGTGCCAGCAGCCCCCCTGGGTACCAAGAGACCCAGTACTTC.

In its sample, this clonotype was seen many times. The rearrangement joins TRBV6-5 to TRBJ2-1; no definite D call. The CDR3 is 15 residues long. Germline-derived CDR1 and CDR2 are MNHEY and SVGAGI. Trimming cost V 0 bases and J 3 bases, with 9 bases left between them. The CDR3 DNA reads TGTGCCAGCAGTTACTCGAGTCGCGTCTACAATGAGCAGTTCTTC. It specifies CASSYSSRVYNEQFF.

This clonotype was picked up a small number of times. This chain links TRBV5-1 with TRBJ2-3; D ambiguous. CDR3 length equals 14 residues. The ends were cut back, 4 bases at V and 6 bases at J, with 15 bases in the middle. Germline CDR1 reads SGHRS; CDR2 reads YFSETQ. The CDR3 nucleotides read TGCGCCAGCAGCCAACGACCCGGTGGGGATACGCAGTATTTT. Translated: CASSQRPGGDTQYF.

V usage is TRBV12-3 or TRBV12-4 and J usage is TRBJ2-1, with 11 nucleotides matching TRBD2. Germline trimming cut 5 bases from V and 10 bases from J; bases unmatched to any gene: 13. The CDR3 extends over 16 amino acids. The CDR3 nucleotides read TGTGCCAGCAGTCCGTCGAGACTAGCGGGGTTGAAAGAGCAGTTCTTC. Translated, it gives CASSPSRLAGLKEQFF.

This clonotype showed up just a few times. The chain couples TRBV6-6 to TRBJ1-4; D perhaps matches TRBD1 (5 bases). The CDR3 has 16 residues. CDR1 is MNHNY, CDR2 SVGAGI, per germline (reference sequence). V dropped 7 bases and J dropped 3 bases, with 18 bases sitting between them. The CDR3 DNA is TGTGCCAGCAACCCCACCTCTGCCAGGGCTAATGAAAAACTGTTTTTT. Translated, it gives CASNPTSARANEKLFF.

This clonotype was observed many times. The genes are TRBV20-1 and TRBJ2-7, with 8 bases fitting TRBD2. The CDR3 extends over 15 amino acids. The germline V gene has CDR1 DFQATT and CDR2 SNEGSKA (reference sequence). V lost 0 bases and J lost 0; bases outside the gene matches: 4. Here the CDR3 reads CSARDEAGGSYEQYF. CDR3 coding DNA: TGCAGTGCTAGAGATGAGGCGGGGGGCTCCTACGAGCAGTACTTC.

This clonotype occurred once. A read error is likely, as this CDR3 ends without the conserved phenylalanine or tryptophan. The gene calls are TRBV30 and TRBJ2-2, with 9 bases identical to TRBD2. Germline loops: CDR1 GTSNPN, CDR2 SVGIG (reference sequence). V lost 4 bases and J lost 4; bases outside the gene matches: 4. The CDR3 covers 14 residues. CDR3 coding DNA: TGTGCCTGGACCACGGGACTAGCCACCGGGGAGCTGTTTCTT. This codes for CAWTTGLATGELFL.

As DNA, the CDR3 is TGTGCCAGCAGTTTGCCTAATCCCTACGAGCAGTACTTC. Translating it yields CASSLPNPYEQYF. This chain uses TRBV28 with TRBJ2-7; no reliable D call. This CDR3 contains 13 residues. Germline V gene sequence: CDR1 MDHEN, CDR2 SYDVKM. Between the trimmed V and J ends, which lost 3 bases and 2 bases, there was a span of 8 bases.

This clonotype was counted many times. This chain connects TRBV6-5 to TRBJ2-1; TRBD2 matches at 9 bases. V was pared by 10 bases and J by 4 bases, with 5 bases of the junction left unmatched. There are 13 residues in the CDR3. Germline V gene lookup returns CDR1 MNHEY and CDR2 SVGAGI. The CDR3 DNA reads TGTGCCACCCGACTAGCGGTATACAATGAGCAGTTCTTC. This gives the protein CATRLAVYNEQFF.

This clonotype was seen repeatedly, ten times or more. The V gene is TRBV4-2, the J gene TRBJ2-3, with 7 bases matching TRBD1. CDR1 and CDR2 from the germline V gene are LGHNA and YNFKEQ. V lost 3 bases to trimming and J lost 0 bases; unmatched junction nucleotides: 0. The CDR3 consists of 14 residues. The CDR3, as DNA: TGTGCCAGCAGCCAGGACAGGAGCACAGATACGCAGTATTTT. Translating gives CASSQDRSTDTQYF.